Listed below are T cell receptor beta chains from one sample, sequenced in a study of regulatory and conventional T cells in RAG deficiency. TCRdb's table, derived via immunoSEQ multiplex PCR, lists solely in-frame clones and lacks some. The profile covers about 30,000 clones, with just over 90% appearing a single time and roughly 0.83% taken by the ten largest. This sample also appeared in a second study, on regulatory T cells.

Sequencing was performed on Tregs sorted from blood. Source of these receptors: a human donor in good health. The CDR3 runs from the conserved cysteine through the conserved F or W. The order of the fields is V gene, J gene, CDR3 length, CDR3 protein.

v_call: TRBV7-8; j_call: TRBJ1-1; cdr3_length: 16; cdr3_aa: CASSLGGGNSLTEAFF
v_call: TRBV27; j_call: TRBJ2-1; cdr3_length: 14; cdr3_aa: CASSPKETYNEQFF
v_call: TRBV5-1; j_call: TRBJ1-1; cdr3_length: 14; cdr3_aa: CASSGGQAGTEAFF
v_call: TRBV7-9; j_call: TRBJ1-3; cdr3_length: 14; cdr3_aa: CASSLDWGRNTIYF
v_call: TRBV30; j_call: TRBJ2-1; cdr3_length: 14; cdr3_aa: CAWSVVGGHNEQFF
v_call: TRBV7-2; j_call: TRBJ2-2; cdr3_length: 15; cdr3_aa: CASSLGAKWSGELFF
v_call: TRBV19; j_call: TRBJ1-1; cdr3_length: 15; cdr3_aa: CASNRGAEGNTEAFF
v_call: TRBV29-1; j_call: TRBJ2-3; cdr3_length: 13; cdr3_aa: CSVGTRIADTQYF
v_call: TRBV5-6; j_call: TRBJ1-2; cdr3_length: 14; cdr3_aa: CASSLARGTGGYTF
v_call: TRBV19; j_call: TRBJ2-7; cdr3_length: 12; cdr3_aa: CASSMEGYEQYF
v_call: TRBV10-3; j_call: TRBJ2-3; cdr3_length: 12; cdr3_aa: CAISEITDTQYF
v_call: TRBV9; j_call: TRBJ2-3; cdr3_length: 16; cdr3_aa: CASSVGVGASTDTQYF
v_call: TRBV5-5; j_call: TRBJ1-6; cdr3_length: 14; cdr3_aa: CASSDRGRKSPLHF
v_call: TRBV2; j_call: TRBJ2-7; cdr3_length: 15; cdr3_aa: CASSDRDLHRNEQYF
v_call: TRBV27; j_call: TRBJ2-1; cdr3_length: 14; cdr3_aa: CASKLDDVGNEQFF
v_call: TRBV18; j_call: TRBJ1-4; cdr3_length: 15; cdr3_aa: CASSPHGGIGEKLFF
v_call: TRBV2; j_call: TRBJ1-2; cdr3_length: 14; cdr3_aa: CASSVPPGLRGYTF
v_call: TRBV28; j_call: TRBJ1-1; cdr3_length: 11; cdr3_aa: CASSLGTEAFF
v_call: TRBV5-6; j_call: TRBJ1-1; cdr3_length: 16; cdr3_aa: CASSFPTGGVNTEAFF
v_call: TRBV5-1; j_call: TRBJ2-2; cdr3_length: 16; cdr3_aa: CASSTLSGVYTGELFF
v_call: TRBV2; j_call: TRBJ1-1; cdr3_length: 11; cdr3_aa: CARITGTEAFF
v_call: TRBV6-1; j_call: TRBJ1-2; cdr3_length: 14; cdr3_aa: CASGAGGTTYGYTF